Listed here are 12 T cell receptor beta chains from one sample, sequenced in a study of shared clonotypes between healthy human individuals. Method: immunoSEQ multiplex PCR; TCRdb's copy keeps in-frame clones and lacks some. This sample has over a million clones; approximately 97% occur once, and the top ten carry 1% to 1.5%. Sequencing was performed on naive CD4+ T cells sorted from blood. This sample's subset: CD45RA+ positively selected. These receptors all stem from a man aged 25 to 40 in good health.

V and J are TRBV6-5 and TRBJ2-7; D is unresolved. V lost 5 bases and J 5 bases, leaving 10 bases between the germline ends. Germline V CDR1 and CDR2: MNHEY, SVGAGI. The CDR3 consists of 12 residues. The CDR3 DNA reads as TGTGCCAGCAGTAATGACGAGAACGAGCAGTACTTC. It is translated as CASSNDENEQYF.

The chain recombines TRBV23-1 with TRBJ1-3; no clear D gene. TRBV23-1 qualifies as an ORF whose function is uncertain. The CDR3 covers 12 residues. The V end lost 0 bases, the J end lost 4 bases, and 1 base lay between the germline ends. The CDR3 spells CASSQSGNTIYF. For the CDR3, the DNA is TGCGCCAGCAGTCAATCCGGAAACACCATATATTTT.

V gene TRBV2 combines with J gene TRBJ2-7; D ambiguous. Trimming took off 4 bases at V and 3 bases at J, with 10 bases between the two ends. The CDR3 covers 13 residues. Germline CDR1 is SNHLY and CDR2 is FYNNEI. Here the CDR3 reads CASSGDLLYEQYF. The CDR3 nucleotides read TGTGCCAGCAGTGGGGATTTGCTCTACGAGCAGTACTTC.

The chain joins TRBV7-3 to TRBJ1-2, with D perhaps TRBD1 (5 bases). The CDR3 totals 14 residues. The germline CDR1 and CDR2 sequences are SGHTA and FQGTGA. Trimming removed 7 bases at V and 6 bases at J, with 18 bases between. CDR3 nucleotides: TGTGCCAGCACCCAAGTCGGCAGGGAGAATGGCTACACCTTC. It encodes CASTQVGRENGYTF.

About this clone: In the same sample, other DNA sequences code for this CDR3. The chain is built from TRBV5-1 and TRBJ2-5; D is unresolved. This CDR3 is built from 14 residues. The V gene's germline CDR1 is SGHRS and CDR2 YFSETQ. V was pared by 0 bases and J by 2 bases, with 8 bases between. The CDR3 reads CASSLGTVQETQYF. The CDR3 DNA reads TGCGCCAGCAGCTTGGGAACGGTGCAAGAGACCCAGTACTTC.

This rearrangement joins TRBV5-4 to TRBJ2-2; no reliable D call. Trimming shortened V by 0 bases and J by 4 bases, and 10 bases separated the two germline ends. The CDR3 is 15 amino acids. Germline values: CDR1 SGHNT, CDR2 YYREEE (reference sequence). CDR3 residues: CASSLDPTPTGELFF. CDR3 nucleotide sequence: TGTGCCAGCAGCTTGGATCCGACCCCCACCGGGGAGCTGTTTTTT.

The chain employs TRBV5-4 and TRBJ2-3, with unresolved D. The germline V gene encodes CDR1 SGHNT and CDR2 YYREEE (reference sequence). This CDR3 region has 14 residues. The V end lost 3 bases, the J end lost 6 bases, and 14 bases lay between the germline ends. CDR3: CASSSEGLTDTQYF. The CDR3, as DNA: TGTGCCAGCAGCTCGGAAGGGTTAACCGATACGCAGTATTTT. Full variable domain (missing parts from reference TRBV5-4 and TRBJ2-3): ETGVTQSPTHLIKTRGQQVTLRCSSQSGHNTVSWYQQALGQGPQFIFQYYREEENGRGNFPPRFSGLQFPNYSSELNVNALELDDSALYLCASSSEGLTDTQYFGPGTRLTVL.

Turning to this clone: Other nucleotide sequences from this sample produce the same CDR3. This rearrangement joins TRBV29-1 to TRBJ2-7; the D call may be TRBD1 or TRBD2 (5 bases each). The CDR3 is 12 residues long. V was cut by 7 bases and J by 3 bases, with 13 bases left in between. CDR1 is SQVTM, CDR2 ANQGSEA, per germline. This chain's CDR3 is CSAGTGNYEQYF. In DNA, the CDR3 is TGCAGCGCCGGGACGGGAAACTACGAGCAGTACTTC.

As concerns this clone: One junction end does not reproduce the germline sequence, and a read error may be involved. The chain employs TRBV30 and TRBJ2-1; 8 bases match TRBD1. CDR1 GTSNPN and CDR2 SVGIG come from the germline V gene (reference sequence). The CDR3 is 13 residues long. CDR3 in amino acids: CAWSFSTTGGQVF. CDR3 DNA: TGTGCCTGGAGTTTTTCAACCACAGGGGGACAGGTCTTC. The variable domain in full, completed from reference TRBV30 and TRBJ2-1, reads SQTIHQWPATLVQPVGSPLSLECTVEGTSNPNLYWYRQAAGRGLQLLFYSVGIGQISSEVPQNLSASRPQDRQFILSSKKLLLSDSGFYLCAWSFSTTGGQVFGPGTRLTVL.

This clone has just one count. Relative to the germline gene, one junction end is altered; a read error may explain this. The chain couples TRBV7-2 to TRBJ2-3, with 11 bases aligning to TRBD2. From germline, CDR1 is SGHTA and CDR2 FQGNSA. The CDR3 runs to 16 residues. CDR3 coding DNA: TGTGCCAGCAGCTTATTAGCGGGAGGGCCTTCAGATGCGCAGTATTTT. Translation: CASSLLAGGPSDAQYF.

The chain recombines TRBV28 with TRBJ1-1; 10 bases are a match to TRBD1. Germline V gene data show CDR1 as MDHEN and CDR2 as SYDVKM. Losses at the gene ends were 4 bases for V and 1 base for J; bases not matched to a gene: 6. The CDR3 consists of 16 residues. CDR3 sequence (DNA): TGTGCCAGCAGTTCCCCCCGGGACAGGGGGAACACTGAAGCTTTCTTT. As protein: CASSSPRDRGNTEAFF.

This chain connects TRBV18 to TRBJ1-5, with no clear D. V was clipped by 2 bases and J by 0 bases, with 5 bases between them. This CDR3 spans 14 amino acids. Germline lookup yields CDR1 KGHSH and CDR2 LQKENI. The CDR3 nucleotides read TGTGCCAGCTCACCAGGAGATAGCAATCAGCCCCAGCATTTT. This codes for CASSPGDSNQPQHF.